The 25 T cell receptor beta chains presented below share a single source sample, sequenced in a study of regulatory T cells in long-lasting Graves disease. Time point: newly diagnosed GD, antithyroid drugs for less than 3 months. From PBMCs, RNA was extracted and then used to make the TCR library. Through Arm-PCR of CDR3 regions and iRepertoire HTBI primers, TCR beta libraries were built. TCRdb re-called the multiplex PCR reads through MiXCR, storing one row per CDR3 protein. Found here are about 420,000 distinct CDR3 sequences, 16% of them singletons; the top ten hold about 23%. These data are also associated with another study on T cells in Graves' hyperthyroidism and ophthalmopathy.

Sequenced material: peripheral blood mononuclear cells (PBMCs), taken at new diagnosis, from a patient treated with antithyroid drugs. The receptors stem from a woman under 30 with Graves disease.

V gene TRBV27 combines with J gene TRBJ1-6; D may be TRBD1 (6 bases). The germline gives CDR1 MNHEY, CDR2 SMNVEV (reference sequence). CDR3 length equals 14 residues. With 3 bases removed from V and 13 bases from J, the gap between germline ends came to 16 bases. CDR3 sequence reads: CASSLGQGTYPLHF. The CDR3 DNA reads TGTGCCAGCAGTTTGGGCCAGGGGACTTATCCCCTCCACTTT.

CDR3 in amino acids: CASSLIGGETEQYF. CDR3 in DNA: TGTGCCAGCAGCTTGATAGGGGGCGAGACCGAGCAGTACTTC. This chain links TRBV5-6 with TRBJ2-7, with 7 bases lining up with TRBD1. The junction had 7 bases not matched to a gene; V was cut back by 1 base and J by 6 bases. The germline V gene has CDR1 SGHDT and CDR2 YYEEEE. CDR3 length equals 14 residues.

This clonotype was recorded many times. J is TRBJ1-2 and V is TRBV24-1; TRBD1 matches 7 bases. Trimming at V came to 2 bases and at J to 7 bases, leaving 6 bases not matched to a gene. Germline V lookup: CDR1 KGHDR, CDR2 SFDVKD. This CDR3 region has 14 residues. The CDR3 DNA reads TGTGCCACCAGTGATTCGACGACAGGGTTTGGCTACACCTTC. It encodes CATSDSTTGFGYTF.

This clonotype was counted ten times or more. This chain uses TRBV7-8 with TRBJ2-1; 14 nucleotides align to TRBD2. Germline assignment: CDR1 SGHVS and CDR2 FQNEAQ. The CDR3 consists of 15 residues. The V segment lost 5 bases and the J segment 10 bases; nucleotides outside the gene matches: 7. DNA of the CDR3: TGTGCCAGCAGCCCCGAAAGGACTAGCGGGAGGGAGCAGTTCTTC. Protein product: CASSPERTSGREQFF.

This clonotype was seen a handful of times. This chain uses TRBV7-9 with TRBJ1-6; D ambiguous. CDR1 is SEHNR and CDR2 is FQNEAQ in the germline V gene (reference sequence). The CDR3 loop spans 13 amino acids. V shed 2 bases and J shed 8 bases, with 7 bases lying between them. The CDR3 spells CASSLPFDSPLHF. The CDR3 DNA sequence: TGTGCCAGCAGCTTACCTTTTGATTCACCCCTCCACTTT.

This clonotype has a count of ten or more. V gene TRBV19 combines with J gene TRBJ2-1; 14 bases fit TRBD2. CDR3 length equals 16 residues. The germline CDR1 and CDR2 sequences are LNHDA and SQIVND (reference sequence). Unmatched junction bases numbered 3, after V lost 7 bases and J lost 1 base. CDR3 bases: TGTGCCAGTATGGGACTAGCGGGAGATTCCTACAATGAGCAGTTCTTC. Residues: CASMGLAGDSYNEQFF.

Points on this clonotype: A read error may explain this, as a much larger clone is one base away. The chain combines TRBV3-1 with TRBJ2-7; D is ambiguous. The germline V gene encodes CDR1 LGHDT and CDR2 YNNKEL (reference sequence). Trimming took 0 bases from V and 3 from J, leaving 3 bases between them. The CDR3 is made up of 12 amino acids. The CDR3 is CASSQDGYEQYF. The CDR3 coding sequence is TGTGCCAGCAGCCAAGACGGCTACGAGCAGTACTTC.

This clonotype has a count of ten or more. The chain recombines TRBV12-3 or TRBV12-4 with TRBJ2-7; 8 bases fit TRBD1. This CDR3 comprises 15 residues. The trim removed 3 bases at V and 1 base at J, leaving 5 bases unmatched. The CDR3 reads CASSFWTGYSYEQYF. Here the CDR3 DNA reads TGTGCCAGCAGTTTTTGGACAGGGTATTCCTACGAGCAGTACTTC.

The sample holds many counts of this clonotype. V usage is TRBV28 and J usage is TRBJ1-2; no reliable D call. The CDR3 sequence is 12 residues long. Germline CDR1 reads MDHEN; CDR2 reads SYDVKM. Trimming cost V 6 bases and J 4 bases, with 9 bases left between them. CDR3 sequence reads: CASRQTTYGYTF. The CDR3 coding sequence is TGTGCCAGCAGGCAAACAACCTATGGCTACACCTTC.

This clonotype was seen at least ten times. The chain links TRBV3-1 to TRBJ2-7; 9 bases align to TRBD1. CDR3 length: 15 amino acids. Germline-derived CDR1 and CDR2 are LGHDT and YNNKEL (reference sequence). J lost 2 bases, V lost 4 bases, and 6 bases had no gene match. The CDR3 reads CASSPRGQGTYEQYF. CDR3 nucleotide sequence: TGTGCCAGCAGCCCAAGGGGACAGGGCACCTACGAGCAGTACTTC.

This clonotype has at least ten counts. The genes are TRBV12-3 or TRBV12-4 and TRBJ1-1, with 11 bases fitting TRBD1. The CDR3 is made up of 16 amino acids. J lost 5 bases, V lost 5 bases, and 10 bases had no gene match. The CDR3 region has the DNA TGTGCCAGCAGTCCGGGACAGGGGGGATTTCAGACTGAAGCTTTCTTT. Amino acid sequence: CASSPGQGGFQTEAFF.

The chain links TRBV5-1 to TRBJ2-7; 13 nucleotides line up with TRBD2. This CDR3 spans 15 amino acids. Germline CDR1 is SGHRS and CDR2 is YFSETQ. J gave up 6 bases and V 4 bases, and 7 bases lay outside the gene matches. The CDR3 here is CASSVGLAGASEQYF. The CDR3 region has the DNA TGCGCCAGCAGCGTCGGACTAGCGGGAGCGAGCGAGCAGTACTTC.

This clonotype appeared many times. The chain carries TRBV20-1 and TRBJ2-7; D remains unclear. V was pared by 6 bases and J by 3 bases, with 18 bases between. The CDR3 is 14 residues long. Germline assignment: CDR1 DFQATT and CDR2 SNEGSKA (reference sequence). In DNA form, the CDR3 reads TGCAGTGCCTTAGTCGGACGGGTGGGCTACGAGCAGTACTTC. As protein: CSALVGRVGYEQYF.

This clonotype was observed at least ten times. This chain links TRBV7-2 with TRBJ2-3; tentative D call: TRBD2 (5 bases). Trimming removed 1 base at V and 1 base at J, with 18 bases between. CDR1 is SGHTA and CDR2 is FQGNSA in the germline V gene. This CDR3 spans 18 amino acids. As DNA, the CDR3 is TGTGCCAGCAGCTTAGATCTCCCGGGGTCAGTCGGCACAGATACGCAGTATTTT. Amino acid sequence: CASSLDLPGSVGTDTQYF.

In this sample, this clonotype turned up many times. The rearrangement joins TRBV5-1 to TRBJ1-2, with D possibly TRBD1 on 5 matching bases. This CDR3 is 13 amino acids long. Germline V gene data show CDR1 as SGHRS and CDR2 as YFSETQ. The V end was cut by 2 bases, the J end by 5 bases, with 10 bases between. The CDR3 region has the DNA TGCGCCAGCAGCTTTAAAGGGGAATATGGCTACACCTTC. Protein sequence: CASSFKGEYGYTF.

This clonotype was detected ten times or more. The chain couples TRBV28 to TRBJ2-5, with TRBD2 identical over 9 bases. Germline trimming cut 6 bases from V and 2 bases from J; bases unmatched to any gene: 7. This CDR3 comprises 15 residues. CDR1 and CDR2 from the germline V gene are MDHEN and SYDVKM. In DNA, the CDR3 is TGTGCCAGCAGCCCTAGCGGGAAGGGGCAAGAGACCCAGTACTTC. Amino acid sequence: CASSPSGKGQETQYF.

The chain links TRBV18 to TRBJ1-2; possible D gene TRBD1, 6 bases. The germline CDR1 and CDR2 sequences are KGHSH and LQKENI. With 8 bases removed from V and 10 bases from J, the gap between germline ends came to 23 bases. The CDR3 contains 14 residues. For the CDR3, the DNA is TGTGCCAGCGCGAGAACTAGGACAGACGAGGCCTACACCTTC. Translation: CASARTRTDEAYTF.

The CDR3 nucleotides are TGCAGTGCTATTCAGGGGTTCAATCAGCCCCAGCATTTT. As protein: CSAIQGFNQPQHF. The chain joins TRBV20-1 to TRBJ1-5, with D tentatively TRBD1 (6 bases). V lost 4 bases to trimming and J lost 3 bases, with 10 bases between them. Germline loops: CDR1 DFQATT, CDR2 SNEGSKA (reference sequence). The CDR3 has 13 residues.

This clonotype was counted ten times or more. The rearrangement links TRBV12-3 or TRBV12-4 to TRBJ2-7; D may be TRBD1 (5 bases). The CDR3 consists of 15 residues. V gave up 5 bases and J gave up 6 bases, with 20 bases separating them. Written as DNA, the CDR3 is TGTGCCAGCAGTGTAACCGGTCAGGGTAGAAGCGAGCAGTACTTC. Amino acid sequence: CASSVTGQGRSEQYF.

This clonotype was observed at least ten times. V gene TRBV7-8 combines with J gene TRBJ2-1; 9 nucleotides align to TRBD2. This CDR3 contains 12 residues. V trimming: 5 bases; J trimming: 10 bases; junction bases outside the gene matches: 3. The germline CDR1 and CDR2 sequences are SGHVS and FQNEAQ. The CDR3 protein is CASSPLAGEQFF. The CDR3 DNA reads as TGTGCCAGCAGCCCCCTAGCGGGGGAGCAGTTCTTC.

This clonotype has at least ten counts. The rearrangement links TRBV29-1 to TRBJ1-1, with D possibly TRBD1 on 5 matching bases. The ends were cut back, 8 bases at V and 2 bases at J, with 9 bases in the middle. Germline V gene sequence: CDR1 SQVTM, CDR2 ANQGSEA. The CDR3 is 11 amino acids. CDR3 nucleotide sequence: TGCAGCAGCAGGGTCAACACTGAAGCTTTCTTT. Protein product: CSSRVNTEAFF. Combining the CDR3 with reference TRBV29-1 and TRBJ1-1 gives the whole variable domain SAVISQKPSRDICQRGTSLTIQCQVDSQVTMMFWYRQQPGQSLTLIATANQGSEATYESGFVIDKFPISRPNLTFSTLTVSNMSPEDSSIYLCSSRVNTEAFFGQGTRLTVV.

This clonotype was detected many times. The chain links TRBV7-2 to TRBJ2-5; no clear D. Per the germline V gene, CDR1 is SGHTA and CDR2 is FQGNSA. V was cut by 5 bases and J by 3 bases, with 10 bases left in between. This CDR3 has 13 residues. CDR3 DNA: TGTGCCAGCAGCCCCCACCGTAAAGAGACCCAGTACTTC. Its translation is CASSPHRKETQYF.

A note on this clonotype: A much larger clone is a single base away; this may be a read error. No conserved phenylalanine or tryptophan ends this CDR3, so it is likely a read error. The chain has TRBV28 and TRBJ2-1, with 9 bases lining up with TRBD2. The CDR3 runs to 14 residues. The V segment lost 6 bases and the J segment 9 bases; nucleotides outside the gene matches: 9. The germline CDR1 and CDR2 sequences are MDHEN and SYDVKM. In DNA, the CDR3 is TGTGCCAGCAGCTTCCTAGCGGGGAAGGTTGAGCAGTTCTCC. Its protein product is CASSFLAGKVEQFS.

This clonotype was seen a few times. This sequence joins TRBV15 and TRBJ2-3; D gene ambiguous. Germline CDR1 reads LNHNV; CDR2 reads YYDKDF (reference sequence). V was pared by 5 bases and J by 0 bases, with 6 bases between. This CDR3 has 13 amino acids. Here the CDR3 DNA reads TGTGCCACCAGCTTACAAAGCACAGATACGCAGTATTTT. As protein: CATSLQSTDTQYF.

The V and J genes are TRBV20-1 and TRBJ1-5; weak D call: TRBD1 (5 bases). Germline V gene sequence: CDR1 DFQATT, CDR2 SNEGSKA (reference sequence). The CDR3 totals 14 residues. Deletions cut 0 bases from V and 3 bases from J, with 9 bases between. In DNA form, the CDR3 reads TGCAGTGCTAGAGATGGGGGGTTCAATCAGCCCCAGCATTTT. It encodes CSARDGGFNQPQHF.